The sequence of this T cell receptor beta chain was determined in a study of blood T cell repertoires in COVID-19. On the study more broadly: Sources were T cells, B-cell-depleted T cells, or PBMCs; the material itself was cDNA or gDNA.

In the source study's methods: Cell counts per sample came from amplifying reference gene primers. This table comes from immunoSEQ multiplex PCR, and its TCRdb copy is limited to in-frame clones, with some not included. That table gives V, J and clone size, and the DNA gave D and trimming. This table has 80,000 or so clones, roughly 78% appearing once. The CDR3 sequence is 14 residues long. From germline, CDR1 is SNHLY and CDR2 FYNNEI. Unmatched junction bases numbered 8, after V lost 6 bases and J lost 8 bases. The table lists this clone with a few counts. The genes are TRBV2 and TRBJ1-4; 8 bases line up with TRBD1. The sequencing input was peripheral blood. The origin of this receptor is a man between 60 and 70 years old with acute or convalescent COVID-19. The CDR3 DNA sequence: TGTGCCAGCAGCCAGGGGGCCGGCTTAGAAAAACTGTTTTTT. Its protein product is CASSQGAGLEKLFF.